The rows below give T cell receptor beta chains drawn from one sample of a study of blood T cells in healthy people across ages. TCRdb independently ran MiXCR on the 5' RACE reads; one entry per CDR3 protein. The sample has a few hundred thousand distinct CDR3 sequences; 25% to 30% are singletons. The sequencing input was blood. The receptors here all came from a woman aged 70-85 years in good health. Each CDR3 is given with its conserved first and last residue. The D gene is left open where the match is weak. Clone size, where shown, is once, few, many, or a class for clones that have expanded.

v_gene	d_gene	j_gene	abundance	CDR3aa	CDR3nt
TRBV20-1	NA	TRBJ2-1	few	CSARQTSSYNEQFF	TGCAGTGCTAGACAAACCAGCTCCTACAATGAGCAGTTCTTC
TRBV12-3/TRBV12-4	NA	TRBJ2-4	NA	CASSLTAEVGTAKNIQYF	TGTGCCAGCAGTCTTACCGCCGAAGTAGGGACGGCCAAAAACATTCAGTACTTC
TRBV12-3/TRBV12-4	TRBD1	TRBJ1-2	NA	CASSSIGTTGVNYGYTF	TGTGCCAGCAGTTCAATCGGAACTACAGGGGTAAACTATGGCTACACCTTC
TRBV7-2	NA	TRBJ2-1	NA	CASSLSRSYNEQFF	TGTGCCAGCAGCTTATCCAGGTCCTACAATGAGCAGTTCTTC
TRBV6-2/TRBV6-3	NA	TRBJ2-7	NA	CASSYIGDEQYF	TGTGCCAGCAGTTACATCGGGGACGAGCAGTACTTC
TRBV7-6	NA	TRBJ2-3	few	CASSPAETNTDTQYF	TGTGCCAGCAGCCCCGCAGAGACCAACACAGATACGCAGTATTTT
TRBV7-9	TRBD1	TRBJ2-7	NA	CASSGPDRGAYEQYF	TGTGCCAGCAGCGGCCCGGACAGGGGCGCTTACGAGCAGTACTTC
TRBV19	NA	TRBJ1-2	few	CASTSYRGFEGNGYTF	TGTGCCAGCACAAGTTATAGGGGTTTCGAAGGGAATGGCTACACCTTC
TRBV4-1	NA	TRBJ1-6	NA	CASSQEQSNSPLHF	TGCGCCAGCAGCCAAGAACAGAGTAATTCACCCCTCCACTTT
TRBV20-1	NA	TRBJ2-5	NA	CSATPEETQYF	TGCAGTGCTACACCCGAGGAGACCCAGTACTTC